A single sample is the source of the 15 T cell receptor beta chains below, sequenced in a study of OX40 agonist ivuxolimab in advanced cancers. TCRdb keeps only in-frame clones here, not all; method: immunoSEQ multiplex PCR. The data show more than 50,000 clones, with roughly four fifths seen just once and almost 1.5% held by the top ten. The input for sequencing was CD4+ or CD8+ T cells sorted from blood, taken in a trial of the OX40 agonist ivuxolimab. Receptors were obtained from an adult with an advanced solid tumor such as melanoma, head and neck, liver or kidney cancer.

This clone was counted a single time. V usage is TRBV6-1 and J usage is TRBJ2-7, with no clear D. V was trimmed by 5 bases and J by 7 bases, leaving 15 bases between them. CDR1 is MNHNS, CDR2 SASEGT, per germline. The CDR3 length is 13 residues. CDR3 bases: TGTGCCAGCAGTATCGGTTTCCTGTGGGAGCAGTACTTC. It translates to CASSIGFLWEQYF.

The V and J genes are TRBV9 and TRBJ2-2; 7 bases align to TRBD2. The CDR3 is made up of 16 amino acids. CDR1 is SGDLS and CDR2 is YYNGEE in the germline V gene. Trimming took 4 bases from V and 7 from J; bases not matched to a gene: 13. CDR3 nucleotide sequence: TGTGCCAGCAGCCCTAGACTGGGGGAGGGTGACGGGGAGCTGTTTTTT. It translates to CASSPRLGEGDGELFF.

V and J are TRBV6-5 and TRBJ2-1, with 10 positions matching TRBD1. Per germline, CDR1 MNHEY and CDR2 SVGAGI. Trimming removed 2 bases from V and 7 bases from J; junction bases left unmatched: 5. There are 15 residues in the CDR3. The CDR3 protein is CASSYGDRGRNEQFF. The CDR3 nucleotides are TGTGCCAGCAGTTACGGAGACAGGGGGCGTAATGAGCAGTTCTTC.

This clone occurred a few times. The chain combines TRBV10-3 with TRBJ2-7; the D is unclear. Trimming cost V 3 bases and J 4 bases, with 4 bases left between them. Germline V gene sequence: CDR1 ENHRY, CDR2 SYGVKD. The length of the CDR3 is 11 residues. The CDR3 here is CAISDRYEQYF. CDR3 sequence (DNA): TGTGCCATCAGTGACAGGTACGAGCAGTACTTC.

A few counts support this clone. The chain uses TRBV7-2 and TRBJ1-1, with D uncertain. Trimming took off 3 bases at V and 1 base at J, with 9 bases between the two ends. Germline V gene sequence: CDR1 SGHTA, CDR2 FQGNSA. This CDR3 has 14 residues. Written as DNA, the CDR3 is TGTGCCAGCAGCTTGGGGATAAAGAACACTGAAGCTTTCTTT. This encodes CASSLGIKNTEAFF.

V gene TRBV9 combines with J gene TRBJ2-7; D is undetermined. The CDR3 has 13 residues. Looked up from germline, CDR1 is SGDLS and CDR2 is YYNGEE. Trimming took off 4 bases at V and 4 bases at J, with 12 bases between the two ends. The CDR3 loop reads CASSPPRPYEQYF. The CDR3 DNA follows: TGTGCCAGCAGCCCACCGCGGCCATACGAGCAGTACTTC.

The chain carries TRBV5-1 and TRBJ1-1; 8 nucleotides match TRBD1. The J segment lost 7 bases and the V segment lost 4 bases, leaving 9 bases of the junction unmatched. In germline, CDR1 is SGHRS, CDR2 YFSETQ. This CDR3 is 14 amino acids long. CDR3 residues: CASSPWTGSDEAFF. The CDR3 nucleotides are TGCGCCAGCAGCCCCTGGACAGGGTCAGATGAAGCTTTCTTT.

This clone was counted a few times. The DNA for the CDR3 is TGTGCCAGCAGCTTAGGACTAGCGGGGGGGAAGAACTACAATGAGCAGTTCTTC. It specifies CASSLGLAGGKNYNEQFF. This chain uses TRBV9 with TRBJ2-1; the match to TRBD2 covers 15 bases. V was pared by 4 bases and J by 3 bases, with 8 bases of the junction left unmatched. The CDR3 spans 18 residues. Germline CDR1 reads SGDLS; CDR2 reads YYNGEE.

This chain links TRBV27 with TRBJ1-5, with no clear D. This CDR3 region has 18 residues. CDR1 MNHEY and CDR2 SMNVEV come from the germline V gene (reference sequence). V lost 3 bases, J lost 0 bases, and 18 bases lay in between. The CDR3 protein is CASSFPTPRILSNQPQHF. In DNA, the CDR3 is TGTGCCAGCAGTTTCCCGACACCCCGTATACTTAGCAATCAGCCCCAGCATTTT.

V and J are TRBV7-9 and TRBJ1-1; a possible D gene is TRBD1 (5 bases). Germline CDR1 reads SEHNR; CDR2 reads FQNEAQ (reference sequence). This CDR3 spans 14 amino acids. Deletions cut 3 bases from V and 0 bases from J, with 8 bases between. This CDR3 reads CASSLGRVNTEAFF. As DNA, the CDR3 is TGTGCCAGCAGCTTGGGACGGGTGAACACTGAAGCTTTCTTT.

The genes are TRBV6-1 and TRBJ2-7; D might be TRBD2 (6 bases). Germline CDR1 MNHNS, CDR2 SASEGT. With 7 bases removed from V and 5 bases from J, the gap between germline ends came to 18 bases. The CDR3 is 14 amino acids. CDR3 in DNA: TGTGCCAGCACCAGACTAGTGGGGTTAAACGAGCAGTACTTC. Translation gives CASTRLVGLNEQYF.

CDR3 residues: CASSLGSRDTQYF. DNA of the CDR3: TGCGCCAGCAGCTTGGGGAGTCGAGATACGCAGTATTTT. The chain uses TRBV5-1 and TRBJ2-3; D gene uncertain. There are 13 residues in the CDR3. CDR1 and CDR2 from the germline V gene are SGHRS and YFSETQ. Trimming left V 0 bases short and J 5 bases short, with 7 bases between.

This chain links TRBV27 with TRBJ1-6, with D uncertain. CDR3 length: 14 amino acids. Trimming pared 3 bases from V and 4 bases from J, leaving 7 bases between. CDR1 is MNHEY and CDR2 is SMNVEV in the germline V gene (reference sequence). The CDR3 here is CASSFGRYNSPLHF. In DNA form, the CDR3 reads TGTGCCAGCAGTTTCGGCAGGTATAATTCACCCCTCCACTTT.

CDR3 coding DNA: TGTGCCATCAGTGAGACAGCAGCTGCTAACTATGGCTACACCTTC. Its translation: CAISETAAANYGYTF. This chain links TRBV10-3 with TRBJ1-2; D is uncertain. This CDR3 comprises 15 residues. The germline CDR1 and CDR2 sequences are ENHRY and SYGVKD. The V gene lost 2 bases and the J gene lost 0 bases, with 10 bases spanning the gap.

This clone was counted only a few times. V and J are TRBV6-1 and TRBJ1-2, with D unresolved. Per the germline V gene, CDR1 is MNHNS and CDR2 is SASEGT. The CDR3 covers 15 residues. V was cut by 1 base and J by 0 bases, with 9 bases left in between. CDR3 sequence (DNA): TGTGCCAGCAGTGAAGTTATTTTTGCTAACTATGGCTACACCTTC. Its translation: CASSEVIFANYGYTF.